These 8 T cell receptor beta chains came from one sample sequenced in a study. TCRdb ran MiXCR on the RT-PCR reads and lists one entry per CDR3 protein. This sample yields around 700,000 distinct CDR3 sequences, of which approximately 15% are seen a single time; roughly 3.9% belongs to the top ten. The sample comprised memory CD4+ T cells from blood. The source is a female donor in good health, serving as a healthy control.

This clonotype has a handful of counts. V gene TRBV5-1 combines with J gene TRBJ2-1, with 11 bases identical to TRBD1. Looked up from germline, CDR1 is SGHRS and CDR2 is YFSETQ. J gave up 5 bases and V 3 bases, and 7 bases lay outside the gene matches. The CDR3 runs to 16 residues. Here the CDR3 reads CASSSLPGQGDNEQFF. The CDR3 DNA is TGCGCCAGCAGCTCCCTCCCGGGACAGGGGGACAATGAGCAGTTCTTC.

The J gene is TRBJ2-1, the V gene TRBV5-1; no firm D call. Deletions cut 4 bases from V and 6 bases from J, with 17 bases between. The CDR3 is 15 residues long. Germline V CDR1 and CDR2: SGHRS, YFSETQ. The CDR3 DNA sequence: TGCGCCAGCAGCCCCTCCTTGTCTAGTGCCAATGAGCAGTTCTTC. This encodes CASSPSLSSANEQFF.

The chain links TRBV7-2 to TRBJ1-5, with D perhaps TRBD1 (5 bases). The CDR3 spans 15 residues. CDR1 and CDR2 from the germline V gene are SGHTA and FQGNSA. Trimming cost V 1 base and J 5 bases, with 12 bases left between them. The chain's CDR3 is CASSLDLPGHQPQHF. The CDR3 nucleotides read TGTGCCAGCAGCTTAGATCTTCCGGGGCATCAGCCCCAGCATTTT.

Many counts were recorded for this clonotype. The chain combines TRBV24-1 with TRBJ2-1; D is undetermined. CDR3 size: 13 residues. Trimming removed 9 bases at V and 7 bases at J, with 15 bases between. The germline CDR1 and CDR2 sequences are KGHDR and SFDVKD. The DNA of the CDR3 is TGTGCCACCCGACCTTGGGGTACGAATGAGCAGTTCTTC. This gives the protein CATRPWGTNEQFF.

V usage is TRBV3-1 and J usage is TRBJ2-5; TRBD1 matches 7 bases. The germline gives CDR1 LGHDT, CDR2 YNNKEL (reference sequence). The CDR3 runs 15 residues. The junction had 7 bases not matched to a gene; V was cut back by 3 bases and J by 3 bases. This CDR3 is CASSHWGQPEETQYF. In DNA form, the CDR3 reads TGTGCCAGCAGCCATTGGGGACAGCCCGAAGAGACCCAGTACTTC.

On this clonotype: A much more abundant neighbour one base away suggests this may be a read error. The V and J genes are TRBV6-5 and TRBJ2-7; D not certain. The CDR3 sequence is 14 residues long. The germline CDR1 and CDR2 sequences are MNHEY and SVGAGI. The CDR3 loop is CASSLVRQSYEKYF. The CDR3 nucleotides read TGTGCCAGCAGCCTTGTCAGGCAATCCTACGAGAAGTACTTC.

This clonotype was detected only a few times. The V and J genes are TRBV7-2 and TRBJ2-5; TRBD2 agrees at 7 bases. The CDR3 has 15 amino acids. V was clipped by 2 bases and J by 1 base; unmatched bases: 4. Germline V gene lookup returns CDR1 SGHTA and CDR2 FQGNSA. CDR3 sequence (DNA): TGTGCCAGCAGCTTAATGGCGGGAGTCCAAGAGACCCAGTACTTC. Protein: CASSLMAGVQETQYF.

The rearrangement joins TRBV6-5 to TRBJ2-3, with a possible D match to TRBD2 (5 bases). The CDR3 contains 14 residues. Deletions cut 9 bases from V and 1 base from J, with 14 bases between. The germline V gene has CDR1 MNHEY and CDR2 SVGAGI. The CDR3 DNA reads as TGTGCCAGAAGTATAGAGGGAGGCACAGATACGCAGTATTTT. Encoded protein: CARSIEGGTDTQYF.